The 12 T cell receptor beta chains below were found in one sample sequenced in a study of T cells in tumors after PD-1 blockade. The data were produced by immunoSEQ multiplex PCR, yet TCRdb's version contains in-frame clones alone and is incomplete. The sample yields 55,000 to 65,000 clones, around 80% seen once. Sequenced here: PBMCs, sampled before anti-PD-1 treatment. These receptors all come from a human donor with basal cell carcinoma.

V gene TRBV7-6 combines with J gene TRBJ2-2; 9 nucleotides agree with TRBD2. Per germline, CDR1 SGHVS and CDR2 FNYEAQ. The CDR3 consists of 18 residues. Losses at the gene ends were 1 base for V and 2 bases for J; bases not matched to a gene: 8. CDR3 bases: TGTGCCAGCAGCTTAGGAGTAGCGGGGGTTCGTAACACCGGGGAGCTGTTTTTT. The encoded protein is CASSLGVAGVRNTGELFF. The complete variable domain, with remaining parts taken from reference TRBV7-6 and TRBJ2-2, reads GAGVSQSPRYKVTKRGQDVALRCDPISGHVSLYWYRQALGQGPEFLTYFNYEAQQDKSGLPNDRFSAERPEGSISTLTIQRTEQRDSAMYRCASSLGVAGVRNTGELFFGEGSRLTVL.

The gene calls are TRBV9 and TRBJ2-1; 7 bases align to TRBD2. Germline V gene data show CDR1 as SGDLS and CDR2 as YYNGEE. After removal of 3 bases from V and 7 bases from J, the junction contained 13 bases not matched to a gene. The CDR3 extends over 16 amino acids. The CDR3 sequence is CASSARLAGLRNEQFF. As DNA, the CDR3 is TGTGCCAGCAGCGCGCGACTAGCAGGGCTTAGGAATGAGCAGTTCTTC.

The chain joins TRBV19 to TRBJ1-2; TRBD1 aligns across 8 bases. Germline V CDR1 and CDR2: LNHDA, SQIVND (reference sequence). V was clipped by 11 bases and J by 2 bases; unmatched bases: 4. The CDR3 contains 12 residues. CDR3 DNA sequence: TGTGCCGGCCGGACAGGGAACTATGGCTACACCTTC. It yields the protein CAGRTGNYGYTF. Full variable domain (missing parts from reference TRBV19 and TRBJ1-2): DGGITQSPKYLFRKEGQNVTLSCEQNLNHDAMYWYRQDPGQGLRLIYYSQIVNDFQKGDIAEGYSVSREKKESFPLTVTSAQKNPTAFYLCAGRTGNYGYTFGSGTRLTVV.

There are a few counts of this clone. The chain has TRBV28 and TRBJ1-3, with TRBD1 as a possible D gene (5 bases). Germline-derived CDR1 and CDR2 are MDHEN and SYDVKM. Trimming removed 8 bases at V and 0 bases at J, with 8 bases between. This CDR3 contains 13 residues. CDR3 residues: CASDSHSGNTIYF. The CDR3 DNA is TGTGCCAGCGACAGTCACTCTGGAAACACCATATATTTT.

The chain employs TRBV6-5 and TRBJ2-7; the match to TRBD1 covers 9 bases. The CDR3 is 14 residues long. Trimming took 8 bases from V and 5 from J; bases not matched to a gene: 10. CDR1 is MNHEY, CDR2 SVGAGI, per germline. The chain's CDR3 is CASWFWDRDNEQYF. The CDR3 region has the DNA TGTGCCAGCTGGTTCTGGGACAGGGACAACGAGCAGTACTTC.

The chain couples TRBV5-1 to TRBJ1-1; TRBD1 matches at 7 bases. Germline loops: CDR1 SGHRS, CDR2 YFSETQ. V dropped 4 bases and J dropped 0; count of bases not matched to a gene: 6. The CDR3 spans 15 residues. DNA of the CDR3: TGCGCCAGCAGCCGAGGGACAGCCGTGAACACTGAAGCTTTCTTT. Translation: CASSRGTAVNTEAFF.

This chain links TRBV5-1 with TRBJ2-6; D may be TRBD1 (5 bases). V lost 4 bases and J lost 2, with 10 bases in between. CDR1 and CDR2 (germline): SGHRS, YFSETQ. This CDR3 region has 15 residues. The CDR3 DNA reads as TGCGCCAGCAGCCCCAGGGTCCCTGGGGCCAACGTCCTGACTTTC. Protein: CASSPRVPGANVLTF.

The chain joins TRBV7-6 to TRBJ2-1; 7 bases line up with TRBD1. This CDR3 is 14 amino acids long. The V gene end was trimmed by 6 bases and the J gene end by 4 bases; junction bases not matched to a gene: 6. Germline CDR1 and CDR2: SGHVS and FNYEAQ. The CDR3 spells CASSQTGVYNEQFF. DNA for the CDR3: TGTGCCAGCAGTCAAACAGGGGTTTACAATGAGCAGTTCTTC. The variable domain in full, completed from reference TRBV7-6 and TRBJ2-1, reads GAGVSQSPRYKVTKRGQDVALRCDPISGHVSLYWYRQALGQGPEFLTYFNYEAQQDKSGLPNDRFSAERPEGSISTLTIQRTEQRDSAMYRCASSQTGVYNEQFFGPGTRLTVL.

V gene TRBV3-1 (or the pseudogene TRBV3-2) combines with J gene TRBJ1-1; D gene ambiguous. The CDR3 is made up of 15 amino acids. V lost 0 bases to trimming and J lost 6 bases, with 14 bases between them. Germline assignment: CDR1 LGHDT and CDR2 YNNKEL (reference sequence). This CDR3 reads CASSQDVPRVSEAFF. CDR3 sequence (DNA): TGTGCCAGCAGCCAAGATGTCCCCCGGGTGTCTGAAGCTTTCTTT.

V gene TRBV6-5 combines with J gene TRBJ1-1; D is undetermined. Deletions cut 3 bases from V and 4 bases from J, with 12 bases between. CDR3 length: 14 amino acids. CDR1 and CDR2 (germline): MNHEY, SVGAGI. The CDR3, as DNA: TGTGCCAGCAGTTATGGACGGGTGGGCACTGAAGCTTTCTTT. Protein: CASSYGRVGTEAFF.

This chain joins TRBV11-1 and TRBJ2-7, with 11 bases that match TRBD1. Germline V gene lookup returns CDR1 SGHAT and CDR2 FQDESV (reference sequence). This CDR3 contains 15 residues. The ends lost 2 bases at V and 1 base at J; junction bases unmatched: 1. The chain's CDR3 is CASSLWDRGSYEQYF. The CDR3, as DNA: TGTGCCAGCAGCTTATGGGACAGGGGGTCCTACGAGCAGTACTTC.

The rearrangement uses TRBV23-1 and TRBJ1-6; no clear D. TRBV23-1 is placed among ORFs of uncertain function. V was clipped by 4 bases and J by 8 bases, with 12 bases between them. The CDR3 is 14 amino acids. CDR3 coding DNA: TGCGCCAGCAGTCCCCCCGTCGGGGATTCACCCCTCCACTTT. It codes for CASSPPVGDSPLHF.